Below are 25 T cell receptor beta chains sequenced from a single sample in a study of blood T cell repertoires in COVID-19. Libraries were prepared by immunoSEQ multiplex PCR; TCRdb keeps only in-frame clonotypes and omits some of them. The sample consists of over 120,000 clones, roughly 88% of them appearing once. Input material: peripheral blood. These receptors all come from a woman in her 50s with acute or convalescent COVID-19.

V usage is TRBV7-3 and J usage is TRBJ1-1; TRBD1 might be the D (5 bases). The V end was cut by 1 base, the J end by 1 base, with 10 bases between. This CDR3 contains 15 residues. CDR1 and CDR2 from the germline V gene are SGHTA and FQGTGA. CDR3 sequence reads: CASSLMRGGNTEAFF. Written as DNA, the CDR3 is TGTGCCAGCAGCTTAATGAGGGGAGGGAACACTGAAGCTTTCTTT.

The gene calls are TRBV7-3 and TRBJ1-1, with a possible D match to TRBD1 (5 bases). The CDR3 has 13 amino acids. V dropped 4 bases and J dropped 0 bases, with 6 bases sitting between them. Germline V gives CDR1 SGHTA, CDR2 FQGTGA. The CDR3 protein is CASSYRLNTEAFF. In DNA form, the CDR3 reads TGTGCCAGCAGCTACAGGTTGAACACTGAAGCTTTCTTT.

The chain links TRBV18 to TRBJ1-2, with D tentatively TRBD1 (5 bases). CDR3 length: 15 residues. Germline CDR1 and CDR2: KGHSH and LQKENI. V shed 3 bases and J shed 8 bases, with 19 bases lying between them. This chain's CDR3 is CASSPGSPRVEGYTF. DNA for the CDR3: TGTGCCAGCTCACCCGGGTCGCCCAGGGTGGAGGGCTACACCTTC.

The gene calls are TRBV6-5 and TRBJ1-1; 7 nucleotides match TRBD1. The germline V gene has CDR1 MNHEY and CDR2 SVGAGI. V lost 0 bases and J lost 10; bases outside the gene matches: 11. The CDR3 length is 15 residues. The CDR3 protein is CASSYSRETGSLAFF. In DNA, the CDR3 is TGTGCCAGCAGTTACTCGAGGGAGACAGGGTCTTTAGCTTTCTTT.

This chain links TRBV12-2 with TRBJ2-5; the table's D call, TRBD1, has no DNA check behind it. TRBV12-2 is a listed pseudogene. The CDR3 loop spans 16 amino acids. In nucleotides, the CDR3 is TGTGCAAGTCGCTTAGAGATCGACAGGGAAGAAGAGACCCAGTACTTC. It specifies CASRLEIDREEETQYF.

Only one count was recorded for this clone. This CDR3 is also generated by other DNA sequences in the sample. The chain has TRBV11-2 and TRBJ2-1; 8 nucleotides line up with TRBD2. Germline V lookup: CDR1 SGHAT, CDR2 FQNNGV. The CDR3 sequence is 15 residues long. The junction had 4 bases not matched to a gene; V was cut back by 5 bases and J by 1 base. This CDR3 reads CASSASGSSYNEQFF. The CDR3 nucleotides read TGTGCCAGCAGCGCGAGCGGGAGTTCCTACAATGAGCAGTTCTTC.

The CDR3 region has the DNA TGCGCCAGCCGAGAATTGCAACAAGAGACCCAGTACTTC. Translation gives CASRELQQETQYF. This chain connects TRBV5-1 to TRBJ2-5; D gene uncertain. This CDR3 is built from 13 residues. V lost 7 bases, J lost 2 bases, and 12 bases lay in between. The V gene's germline CDR1 is SGHRS and CDR2 YFSETQ.

The V call is TRBV19, the J call TRBJ1-4, with D unclear. Germline V gene data show CDR1 as LNHDA and CDR2 as SQIVND (reference sequence). The CDR3 contains 16 residues. V was trimmed by 4 bases and J by 11 bases, leaving 23 bases between them. CDR3 in amino acids: CASSTLTIRGMRKLFF. In DNA, the CDR3 is TGTGCCAGTAGTACCTTGACCATTAGAGGCATGAGGAAACTGTTTTTT.

The chain combines TRBV19 with TRBJ2-1; maybe TRBD1 (6 bases). CDR1 is LNHDA, CDR2 SQIVND, per germline (reference sequence). The CDR3 spans 15 residues. The germline V and J ends were trimmed by 4 bases and 4 bases, with 14 bases remaining between them. CDR3 protein: CASSTRDNGYNEQFF. CDR3 nucleotide sequence: TGTGCCAGTAGTACCCGGGACAACGGATACAATGAGCAGTTCTTC.

The sample holds one count of this clone. The chain has TRBV7-2 and TRBJ2-2; no clear D. The CDR3 extends over 15 amino acids. The germline V and J ends were trimmed by 5 bases and 8 bases, with 18 bases remaining between them. Looked up from germline, CDR1 is SGHTA and CDR2 is FQGNSA. The CDR3 DNA reads TGTGCCAGCAGCCTCCGGTCTAATTCCCGTGGGGAGCTGTTTTTT. It encodes CASSLRSNSRGELFF. The variable domain in full, with the rest retrieved from reference TRBV7-2 and TRBJ2-2, is GAGVSQSPSNKVTEKGKDVELRCDPISGHTALYWYRQSLGQGLEFLIYFQGNSAPDKSGLPSDRFSAERTGGSVSTLTIQRTQQEDSAVYLCASSLRSNSRGELFFGEGSRLTVL.

This chain uses TRBV4-2 with TRBJ2-7, with 11 bases identical to TRBD1. The V gene end was trimmed by 4 bases and the J gene end by 3 bases; junction bases not matched to a gene: 5. This CDR3 has 15 amino acids. Germline V CDR1 and CDR2: LGHNA, YNFKEQ. The CDR3 spells CASSLAGTGGYEQYF. The CDR3 DNA follows: TGTGCCAGCAGCCTAGCCGGGACAGGGGGCTACGAGCAGTACTTC.

The chain recombines TRBV6-6 with TRBJ1-1; the D is unclear. The germline V and J ends were trimmed by 3 bases and 0 bases, with 8 bases remaining between them. CDR3 length: 14 residues. CDR1 and CDR2 (germline): MNHNY, SVGAGI (reference sequence). CDR3 in amino acids: CASSYQEVNTEAFF. CDR3 nucleotide sequence: TGTGCCAGCAGTTATCAGGAGGTGAACACTGAAGCTTTCTTT.

This chain uses TRBV28 with TRBJ1-1; D not resolved. V lost 5 bases, J lost 11 bases, and 15 bases lay in between. This CDR3 has 12 amino acids. Germline loops: CDR1 MDHEN, CDR2 SYDVKM. CDR3 sequence reads: CASSPPNGLAFF. The CDR3 nucleotides are TGTGCCAGCAGTCCACCCAACGGTTTGGCTTTCTTT. Looking up the rest from reference TRBV28 and TRBJ1-1 gives the full variable domain: DVKVTQSSRYLVKRTGEKVFLECVQDMDHENMFWYRQDPGLGLRLIYFSYDVKMKEKGDIPEGYSVSREKKERFSLILESASTNQTSMYLCASSPPNGLAFFGQGTRLTVV.

The J gene is TRBJ2-7, the V gene TRBV15, with D possibly matching TRBD1 (5 bases). CDR3 length: 13 amino acids. Between the trimmed V and J ends, which lost 3 bases and 4 bases, there was a span of 10 bases. Germline loops: CDR1 LNHNV, CDR2 YYDKDF (reference sequence). The chain's CDR3 is CATSSSPGYEQYF. The DNA of the CDR3 is TGTGCCACCAGCAGTTCTCCAGGGTACGAGCAGTACTTC. Drawing the rest from reference TRBV15 and TRBJ2-7, the complete variable domain is DAMVIQNPRYQVTQFGKPVTLSCSQTLNHNVMYWYQQKSSQAPKLLFHYYDKDFNNEADTPDNFQSRRPNTSFCFLDIRSPGLGDTAMYLCATSSSPGYEQYFGPGTRLTVT.

This chain connects TRBV7-8 to TRBJ1-1; 7 bases agree with TRBD1. The CDR3 sequence is 13 residues long. The germline V gene encodes CDR1 SGHVS and CDR2 FQNEAQ. V shed 5 bases, J shed 4 bases, and the junction held 4 bases outside the gene matches. In DNA, the CDR3 is TGTGCCAGCAGCCAGACAGGGCGCACTGAAGCTTTCTTT. Residues: CASSQTGRTEAFF.

The genes are TRBV3-1 (or the pseudogene TRBV3-2) and TRBJ1-4; 7 positions agree with TRBD1. V gave up 0 bases and J gave up 10 bases; unmatched junction bases: 2. This CDR3 has 13 residues. Germline-derived CDR1 and CDR2 are LGHDT and YNNKEL (reference sequence). CDR3 DNA: TGTGCCAGCAGCCAAGACAACAGGGGAAAACTGTTTTTT. It is translated as CASSQDNRGKLFF.

The chain recombines TRBV5-1 with TRBJ2-3; TRBD1 matches at 7 bases. Germline V CDR1 and CDR2: SGHRS, YFSETQ. Losses at the gene ends were 1 base for V and 2 bases for J; bases not matched to a gene: 4. The CDR3 has 15 amino acids. For the CDR3, the DNA is TGCGCCAGCAGCTTGCTGGGACAGAACACAGATACGCAGTATTTT. The encoded protein is CASSLLGQNTDTQYF.

The J gene is TRBJ2-2, the V gene TRBV11-2, with 9 bases that match TRBD2. The CDR3 spans 16 residues. The germline CDR1 and CDR2 sequences are SGHAT and FQNNGV. The V gene end was trimmed by 5 bases and the J gene end by 3 bases; junction bases not matched to a gene: 7. The CDR3 nucleotides are TGTGCCAGCAGCCCCTTTGCGGGAGGGGACACCGGGGAGCTGTTTTTT. Amino acids: CASSPFAGGDTGELFF.

This clone was seen just once. The chain recombines TRBV7-2 with TRBJ1-2; D might be TRBD1 (6 bases). The V gene lost 5 bases and the J gene lost 0 bases, with 16 bases spanning the gap. Germline values: CDR1 SGHTA, CDR2 FQGNSA. The CDR3 consists of 16 residues. CDR3 loop: CASSPYLTGTNYGYTF. CDR3 DNA: TGTGCCAGCAGCCCATATCTAACAGGGACTAACTATGGCTACACCTTC.

The chain recombines TRBV6-5 with TRBJ2-1; D is perhaps TRBD2 (6 bases). From germline, CDR1 is MNHEY and CDR2 SVGAGI. V was cut by 5 bases and J by 6 bases, with 11 bases left in between. The CDR3 loop spans 13 amino acids. CDR3 DNA: TGTGCCAGCAGTCCGGGACTTATCAATGAGCAGTTCTTC. Its protein product is CASSPGLINEQFF.

The rearrangement joins TRBV6-5 to TRBJ2-7; 7 positions agree with TRBD1. V was pared by 6 bases and J by 0 bases, with 8 bases of the junction left unmatched. The V gene's germline CDR1 is MNHEY and CDR2 SVGAGI. There are 15 residues in the CDR3. The CDR3 reads CASSLGQAISYEQYF. CDR3 coding DNA: TGTGCCAGCAGCCTCGGACAGGCGATCTCCTACGAGCAGTACTTC.

This rearrangement joins TRBV7-9 to TRBJ1-2, with 8 bases lining up with TRBD1. This CDR3 spans 14 amino acids. Unmatched junction bases numbered 6, after V lost 3 bases and J lost 6 bases. Germline assignment: CDR1 SEHNR and CDR2 FQNEAQ (reference sequence). The CDR3 sequence is CASSFPDRGHGYTF. The DNA for the CDR3 is TGTGCCAGCAGCTTTCCTGACAGGGGTCATGGCTACACCTTC. Full variable domain (outside the CDR3, taken from reference TRBV7-9 and TRBJ1-2): DTGVSQNPRHKITKRGQNVTFRCDPISEHNRLYWYRQTLGQGPEFLTYFQNEAQLEKSRLLSDRFSAERPKGSFSTLEIQRTEQGDSAMYLCASSFPDRGHGYTFGSGTRLTVV.

The chain recombines TRBV11-2 with TRBJ1-4; 8 nucleotides line up with TRBD1. The CDR3 contains 17 residues. Germline V gene lookup returns CDR1 SGHAT and CDR2 FQNNGV. V lost 5 bases to trimming and J lost 6 bases; unmatched junction nucleotides: 14. The CDR3 region is CASSPKIKTGVDEKLFF. For the CDR3, the DNA is TGTGCCAGCAGCCCTAAGATTAAGACAGGGGTGGATGAAAAACTGTTTTTT.

The sample holds one count of this clone. This chain uses TRBV9 with TRBJ2-3, with TRBD2 matching 7 bases. The V gene's germline CDR1 is SGDLS and CDR2 YYNGEE. The V segment lost 0 bases and the J segment 0 bases; nucleotides outside the gene matches: 4. CDR3 length: 16 amino acids. This chain's CDR3 is CASSVGSGPSTDTQYF. In DNA, the CDR3 is TGTGCCAGCAGCGTAGGTAGCGGGCCTAGCACAGATACGCAGTATTTT.

The chain recombines TRBV19 with TRBJ2-5; 7 bases match TRBD1. V lost 3 bases, J lost 2 bases, and 6 bases stayed unmatched. The CDR3 spans 15 residues. The germline V gene encodes CDR1 LNHDA and CDR2 SQIVND (reference sequence). CDR3 region: CASSIYQTGQETQYF. The CDR3 bases are TGTGCCAGTAGTATCTATCAGACAGGGCAAGAGACCCAGTACTTC. Supplemented by reference TRBV19 and TRBJ2-5, the full variable domain reads DGGITQSPKYLFRKEGQNVTLSCEQNLNHDAMYWYRQDPGQGLRLIYYSQIVNDFQKGDIAEGYSVSREKKESFPLTVTSAQKNPTAFYLCASSIYQTGQETQYFGPGTRLLVL.